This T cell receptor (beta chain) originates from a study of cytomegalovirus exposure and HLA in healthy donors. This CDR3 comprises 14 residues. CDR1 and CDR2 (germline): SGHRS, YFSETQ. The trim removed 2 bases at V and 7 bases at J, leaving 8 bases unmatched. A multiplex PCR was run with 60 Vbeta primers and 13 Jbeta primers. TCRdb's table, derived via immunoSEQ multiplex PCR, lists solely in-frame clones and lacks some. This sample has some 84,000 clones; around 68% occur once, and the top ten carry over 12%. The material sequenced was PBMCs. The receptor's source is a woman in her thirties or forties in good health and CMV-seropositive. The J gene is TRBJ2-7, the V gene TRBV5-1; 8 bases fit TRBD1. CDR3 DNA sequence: TGCGCCAGCAGCTTAGAAACAGGGGGGAGGGAGCAGTACTTC. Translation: CASSLETGGREQYF.